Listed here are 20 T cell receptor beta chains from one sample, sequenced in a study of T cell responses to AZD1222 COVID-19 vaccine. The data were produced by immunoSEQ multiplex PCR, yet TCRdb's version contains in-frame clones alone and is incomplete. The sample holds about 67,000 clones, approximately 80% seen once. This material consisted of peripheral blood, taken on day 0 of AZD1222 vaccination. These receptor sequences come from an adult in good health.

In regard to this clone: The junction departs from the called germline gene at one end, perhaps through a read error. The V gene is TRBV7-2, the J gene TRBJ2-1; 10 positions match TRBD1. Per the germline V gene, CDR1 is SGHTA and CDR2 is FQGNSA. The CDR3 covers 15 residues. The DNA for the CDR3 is TGTGCCAGCACCTTACAGGGGACAGGGGACAATGAGCAGTTCTTC. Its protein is CASTLQGTGDNEQFF.

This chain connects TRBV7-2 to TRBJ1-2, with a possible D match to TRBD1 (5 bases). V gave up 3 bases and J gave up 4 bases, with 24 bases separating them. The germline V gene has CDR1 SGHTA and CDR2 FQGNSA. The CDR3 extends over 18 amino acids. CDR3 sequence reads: CASSFMGDRTDTGYGYTF. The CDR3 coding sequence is TGTGCCAGCAGCTTTATGGGAGACAGAACCGATACGGGCTATGGCTACACCTTC. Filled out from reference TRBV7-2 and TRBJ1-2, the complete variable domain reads GAGVSQSPSNKVTEKGKDVELRCDPISGHTALYWYRQSLGQGLEFLIYFQGNSAPDKSGLPSDRFSAERTGGSVSTLTIQRTQQEDSAVYLCASSFMGDRTDTGYGYTFGSGTRLTVV.

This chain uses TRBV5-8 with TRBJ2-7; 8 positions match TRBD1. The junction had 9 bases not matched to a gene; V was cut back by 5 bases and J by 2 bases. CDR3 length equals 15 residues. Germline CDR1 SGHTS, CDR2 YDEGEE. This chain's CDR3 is CASSNPGQATYEQYF. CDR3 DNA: TGTGCCAGCAGTAATCCGGGACAGGCAACCTACGAGCAGTACTTC.

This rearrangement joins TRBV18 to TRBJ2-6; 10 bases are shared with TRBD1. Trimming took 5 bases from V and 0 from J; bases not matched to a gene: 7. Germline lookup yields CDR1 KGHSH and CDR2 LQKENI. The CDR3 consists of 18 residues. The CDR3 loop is CASSGKTGGSSGANVLTF. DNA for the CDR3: TGTGCCAGCTCAGGAAAGACAGGGGGCAGCTCTGGGGCCAACGTCCTGACTTTC.

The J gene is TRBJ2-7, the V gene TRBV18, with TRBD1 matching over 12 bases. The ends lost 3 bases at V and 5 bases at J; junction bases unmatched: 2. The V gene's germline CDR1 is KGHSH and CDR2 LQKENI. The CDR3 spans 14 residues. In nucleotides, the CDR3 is TGTGCCAGCTCACCGGGGACAGGGGGCGACGAGCAGTACTTC. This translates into CASSPGTGGDEQYF.

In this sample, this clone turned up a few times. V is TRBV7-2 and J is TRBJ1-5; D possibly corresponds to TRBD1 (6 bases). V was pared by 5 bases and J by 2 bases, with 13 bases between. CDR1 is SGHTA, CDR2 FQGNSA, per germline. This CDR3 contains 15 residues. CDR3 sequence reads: CASSGWAGGNQPQHF. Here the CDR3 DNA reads TGTGCCAGCAGCGGGTGGGCAGGGGGCAATCAGCCCCAGCATTTT.

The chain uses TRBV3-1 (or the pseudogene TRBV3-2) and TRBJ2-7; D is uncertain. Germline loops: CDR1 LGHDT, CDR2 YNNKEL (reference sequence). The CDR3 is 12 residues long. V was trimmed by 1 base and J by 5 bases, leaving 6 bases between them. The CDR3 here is CASSQAFNEQYF. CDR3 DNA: TGTGCCAGCAGCCAAGCGTTCAACGAGCAGTACTTC.

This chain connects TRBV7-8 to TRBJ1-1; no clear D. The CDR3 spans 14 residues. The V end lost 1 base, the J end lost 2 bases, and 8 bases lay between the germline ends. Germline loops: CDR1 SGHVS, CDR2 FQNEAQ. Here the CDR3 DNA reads TGTGCCAGCAGCTTAGGCCAGACTAACACTGAAGCTTTCTTT. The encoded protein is CASSLGQTNTEAFF.

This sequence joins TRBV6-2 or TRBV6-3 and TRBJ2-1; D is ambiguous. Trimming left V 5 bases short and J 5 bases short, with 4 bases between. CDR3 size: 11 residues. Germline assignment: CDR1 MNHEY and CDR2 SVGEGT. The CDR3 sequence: CASSHNNEQFF. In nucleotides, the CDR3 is TGTGCCAGCAGTCACAACAATGAGCAGTTCTTC.

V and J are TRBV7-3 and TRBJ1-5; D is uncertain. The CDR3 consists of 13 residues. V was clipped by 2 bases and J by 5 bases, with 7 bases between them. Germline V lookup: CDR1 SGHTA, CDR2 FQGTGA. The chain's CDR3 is CASSLSRDQPQHF. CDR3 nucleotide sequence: TGTGCCAGCAGCTTATCTCGTGATCAGCCCCAGCATTTT.

The CDR3 here is CASGLSLPEIRDTGELFF. The CDR3 bases are TGTGCCAGCGGCCTTAGCCTCCCCGAAATTAGGGACACCGGGGAGCTGTTTTTT. The V call is TRBV28, the J call TRBJ2-2; no clear D. Germline-derived CDR1 and CDR2 are MDHEN and SYDVKM. CDR3 length: 18 amino acids. Deletions cut 8 bases from V and 3 bases from J, with 25 bases between.

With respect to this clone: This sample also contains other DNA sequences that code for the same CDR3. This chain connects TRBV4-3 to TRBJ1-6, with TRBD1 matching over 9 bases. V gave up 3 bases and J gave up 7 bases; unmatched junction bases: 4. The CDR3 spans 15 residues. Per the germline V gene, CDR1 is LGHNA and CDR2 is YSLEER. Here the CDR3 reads CASSHPGTGNSPLHF. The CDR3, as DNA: TGCGCCAGCAGCCACCCCGGGACAGGGAATTCACCCCTCCACTTT.

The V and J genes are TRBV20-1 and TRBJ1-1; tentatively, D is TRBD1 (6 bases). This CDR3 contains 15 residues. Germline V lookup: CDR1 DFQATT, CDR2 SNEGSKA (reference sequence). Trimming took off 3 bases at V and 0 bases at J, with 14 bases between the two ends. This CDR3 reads CSASLGGRMNTEAFF. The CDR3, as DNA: TGCAGTGCTAGTCTGGGGGGCCGGATGAACACTGAAGCTTTCTTT.

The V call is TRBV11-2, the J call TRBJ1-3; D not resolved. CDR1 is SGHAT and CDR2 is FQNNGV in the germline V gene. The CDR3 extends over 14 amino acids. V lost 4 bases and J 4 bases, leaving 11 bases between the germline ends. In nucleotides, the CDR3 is TGTGCCAGCAGCTCCCCGGGCGGGGGAAACACCATATATTTT. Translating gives CASSSPGGGNTIYF.

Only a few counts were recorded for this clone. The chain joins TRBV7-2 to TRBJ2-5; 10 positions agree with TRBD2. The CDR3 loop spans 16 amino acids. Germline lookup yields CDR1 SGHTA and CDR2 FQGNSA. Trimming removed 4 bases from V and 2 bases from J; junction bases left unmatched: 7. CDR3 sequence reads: CASSSSSGGAQETQYF. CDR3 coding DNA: TGTGCCAGCAGCTCCTCTAGCGGGGGAGCTCAAGAGACCCAGTACTTC. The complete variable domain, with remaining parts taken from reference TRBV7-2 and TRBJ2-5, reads GAGVSQSPSNKVTEKGKDVELRCDPISGHTALYWYRQSLGQGLEFLIYFQGNSAPDKSGLPSDRFSAERTGGSVSTLTIQRTQQEDSAVYLCASSSSSGGAQETQYFGPGTRLLVL.

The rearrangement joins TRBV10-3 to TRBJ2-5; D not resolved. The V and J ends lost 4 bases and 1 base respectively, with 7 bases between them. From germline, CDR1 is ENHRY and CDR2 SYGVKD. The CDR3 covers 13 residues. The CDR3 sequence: CAISGEVQETQYF. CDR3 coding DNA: TGTGCCATCAGTGGCGAGGTCCAAGAGACCCAGTACTTC.

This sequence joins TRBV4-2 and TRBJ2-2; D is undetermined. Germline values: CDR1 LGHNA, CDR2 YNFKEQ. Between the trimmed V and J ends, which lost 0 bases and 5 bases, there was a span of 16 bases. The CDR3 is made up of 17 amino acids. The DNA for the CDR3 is TGTGCCAGCAGCCAAGAGTATAGGGTTTTTGGAACCGGGGAGCTGTTTTTT. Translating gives CASSQEYRVFGTGELFF.

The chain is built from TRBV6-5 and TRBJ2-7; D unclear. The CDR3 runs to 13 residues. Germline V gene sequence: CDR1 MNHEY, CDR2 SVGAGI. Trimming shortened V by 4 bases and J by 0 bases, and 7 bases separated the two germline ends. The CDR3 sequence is CASSSASSYEQYF. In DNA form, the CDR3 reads TGTGCCAGCAGTTCGGCGAGCTCCTACGAGCAGTACTTC.

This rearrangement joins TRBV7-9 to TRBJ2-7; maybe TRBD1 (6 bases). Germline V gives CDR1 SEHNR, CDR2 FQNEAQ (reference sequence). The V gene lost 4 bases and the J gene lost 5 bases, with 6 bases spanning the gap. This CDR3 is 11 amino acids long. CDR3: CASSSGDEQYF. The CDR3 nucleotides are TGTGCCAGCAGCTCAGGGGACGAGCAGTACTTC.

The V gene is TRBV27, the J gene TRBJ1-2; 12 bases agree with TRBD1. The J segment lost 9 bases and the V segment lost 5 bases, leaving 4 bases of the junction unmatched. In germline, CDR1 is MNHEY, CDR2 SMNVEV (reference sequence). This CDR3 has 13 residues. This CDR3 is CASSGTGGFSYTF. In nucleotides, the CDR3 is TGTGCCAGCAGTGGGACAGGGGGCTTTAGCTACACCTTC.